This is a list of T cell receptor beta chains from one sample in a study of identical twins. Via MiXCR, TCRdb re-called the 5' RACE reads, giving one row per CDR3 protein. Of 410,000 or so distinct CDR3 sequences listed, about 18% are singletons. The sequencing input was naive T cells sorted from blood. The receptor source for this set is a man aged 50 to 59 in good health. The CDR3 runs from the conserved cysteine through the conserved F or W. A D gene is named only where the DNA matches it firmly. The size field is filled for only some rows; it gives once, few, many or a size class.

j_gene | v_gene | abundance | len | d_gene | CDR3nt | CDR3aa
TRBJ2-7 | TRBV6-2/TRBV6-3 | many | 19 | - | TGTGCCAGCAGTTACGTCTTACACGATAGGGGATACCGGACCTACGAGCAGTACTTC | CASSYVLHDRGYRTYEQYF
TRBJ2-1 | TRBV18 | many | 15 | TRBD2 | TGTGCCAGCTCCCCTACTAGCGGGGTTTACAATGAGCAGTTCTTC | CASSPTSGVYNEQFF
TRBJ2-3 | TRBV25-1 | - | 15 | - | TGTGCCAGCAGTGAACAGGGTATTAGCACAGATACGCAGTATTTT | CASSEQGISTDTQYF
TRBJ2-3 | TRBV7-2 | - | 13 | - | TGTGCCAGCAGCTTAGGGGCAGCAGATACGCAGTATTTT | CASSLGAADTQYF
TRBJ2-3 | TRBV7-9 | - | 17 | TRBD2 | TGTGCCAGCAGCTCAGATTCGCCGGGACTAGCGGGGGATACGCAGTATTTT | CASSSDSPGLAGDTQYF
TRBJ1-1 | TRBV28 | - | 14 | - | TGTGCCAGCAGTGTTACATCCGCGGACACTGAAGCTTTCTTT | CASSVTSADTEAFF
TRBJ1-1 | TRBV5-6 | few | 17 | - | TGTGCCAGCAGCTTGGGTTCTTGGACAGTGTCGAACACTGAAGCTTTCTTT | CASSLGSWTVSNTEAFF
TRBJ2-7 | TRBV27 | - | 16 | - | TGTGCCAGCAGTCCACGGGGACTTCGGGGGTTCTACGAGCAGTACTTC | CASSPRGLRGFYEQYF
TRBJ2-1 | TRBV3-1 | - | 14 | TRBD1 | TGTGCCAGCAGCCCGCTGGACAGGGCTCATGAGCAGTTCTTC | CASSPLDRAHEQFF
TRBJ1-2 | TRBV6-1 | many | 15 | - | TGTGCCAGCAGTGAAACCAGCGTAGGGTTTAATGGCTACACCTTC | CASSETSVGFNGYTF
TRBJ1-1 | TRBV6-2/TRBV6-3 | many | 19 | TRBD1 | TGTGCCAGCAGGCCCAACCGATTTTGGACAGGGCCAGGGAACACTGAAGCTTTCTTT | CASRPNRFWTGPGNTEAFF
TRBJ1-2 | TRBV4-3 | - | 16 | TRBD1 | TGCGCCAGCAGCCAGGCTGGGACAGGCACAATCTATGGCTACACCTTC | CASSQAGTGTIYGYTF
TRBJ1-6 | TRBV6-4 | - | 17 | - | TGTGCCAGCAGACACCGGGACGCCGAAGCCTGGACTTCACCCCTCCACTTT | CASRHRDAEAWTSPLHF
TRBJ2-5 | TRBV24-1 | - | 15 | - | TGTGCCACCAGTGATTCTCGGCAGGGACGCTCGGCCCAGTACTTC | CATSDSRQGRSAQYF
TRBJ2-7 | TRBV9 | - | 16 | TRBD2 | TGTGCCAGCAGCGTAGGTTGGGCTAGCGGCTCCTACGAGCAGTACTTC | CASSVGWASGSYEQYF
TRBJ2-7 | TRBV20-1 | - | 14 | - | TGCAGTGCTAGTAAGGGCCCGAGCTCCTACGAGCAGTACTTC | CSASKGPSSYEQYF
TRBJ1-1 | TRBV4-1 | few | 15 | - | TGCGCCAGCACCTTCGGGATGACAGAGAACACTGAAGCTTTCTTT | CASTFGMTENTEAFF
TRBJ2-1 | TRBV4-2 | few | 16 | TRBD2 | TGTGCCAGCAGCCACGGACTAGCGGGAGAATACAATGAGCAGTTCTTC | CASSHGLAGEYNEQFF
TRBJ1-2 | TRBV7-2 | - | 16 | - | TGTGCCAGCAGCCCACAGGTGATCGGAGCTAACTATGGCTACACCTTC | CASSPQVIGANYGYTF
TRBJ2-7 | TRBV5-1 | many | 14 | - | TGCGCCAGCAGCTTGGCCAGGGACAACTACGAGCAGTACTTC | CASSLARDNYEQYF
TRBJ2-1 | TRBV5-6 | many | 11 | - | TGTGCCAGCAGCTGGGATAATGAGCAGTTCTTC | CASSWDNEQFF
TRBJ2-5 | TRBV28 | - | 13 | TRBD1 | TGTGCCACCCACCTCGGACAGGTGGAGACCCAGTACTTC | CATHLGQVETQYF
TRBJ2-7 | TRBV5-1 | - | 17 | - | TGCGCCAGCAGCTTGGGGACAGCCGCAGCAGCCTTCTACGAGCAGTACTTC | CASSLGTAAAAFYEQYF
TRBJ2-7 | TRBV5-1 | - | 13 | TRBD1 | TGCGCCAGCGAGATCGGGACAGCTTACGAGCAGTACTTC | CASEIGTAYEQYF
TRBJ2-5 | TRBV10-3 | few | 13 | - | TGTGCCATCAGTGTGGGGTCGGGTGAGACCCAGTACTTC | CAISVGSGETQYF
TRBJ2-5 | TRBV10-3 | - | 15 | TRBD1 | TGTGCCATCAAAAATCCAGGGGGTGGGGGAGAGACCCAGTACTTC | CAIKNPGGGGETQYF
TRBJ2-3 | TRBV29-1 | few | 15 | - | TGCAGCGGGGAACTGGGCACTACTAGCACAGATACGCAGTATTTT | CSGELGTTSTDTQYF
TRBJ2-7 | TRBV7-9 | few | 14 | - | TGTGCCAGCAGCACCCCTGACAGTTCCTACGAGCAGTACTTC | CASSTPDSSYEQYF
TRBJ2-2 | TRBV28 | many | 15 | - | TGTGCCAGCAGTTTAGGACATCACAACACCGGGGAGCTGTTTTTT | CASSLGHHNTGELFF
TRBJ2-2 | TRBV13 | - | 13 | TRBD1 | TGTGCCAGCAGTGGACAGGGCCCCGGGGAGCTGTTTTTT | CASSGQGPGELFF
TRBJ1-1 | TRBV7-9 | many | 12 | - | TGTGCCAGCAGCCCGGTTGACACTGAAGCTTTCTTT | CASSPVDTEAFF